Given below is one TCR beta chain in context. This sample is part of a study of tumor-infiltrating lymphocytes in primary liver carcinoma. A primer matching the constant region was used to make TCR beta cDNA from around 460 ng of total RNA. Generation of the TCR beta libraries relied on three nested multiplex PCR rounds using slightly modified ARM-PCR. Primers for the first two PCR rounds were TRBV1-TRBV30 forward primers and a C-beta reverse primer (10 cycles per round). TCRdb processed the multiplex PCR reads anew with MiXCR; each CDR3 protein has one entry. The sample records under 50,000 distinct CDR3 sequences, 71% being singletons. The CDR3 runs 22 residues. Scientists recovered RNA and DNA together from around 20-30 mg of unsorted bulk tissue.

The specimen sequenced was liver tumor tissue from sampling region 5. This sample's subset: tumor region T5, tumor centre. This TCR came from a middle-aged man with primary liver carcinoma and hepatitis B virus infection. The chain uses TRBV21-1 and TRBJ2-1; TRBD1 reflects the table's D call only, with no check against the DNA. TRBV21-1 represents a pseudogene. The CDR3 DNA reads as TGTGCCAGCAGCAAAGTATTACTCCAGGGGGCATCGGTAGCGGGGACTAAAGGGGAGCAGTTCTTC. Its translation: CASSKVLLQGASVAGTKGEQFF.